What follows are 29 T cell receptor beta chains derived from one specimen sequenced in a study of blood T cell repertoires in COVID-19. Sequenced by immunoSEQ multiplex PCR; TCRdb stores in-frame clones only, minus some. The sample consists of 210,000 or so clones, roughly four fifths of them appearing once. The material sequenced was peripheral blood. These receptors were taken from a woman between 65 and 79 years old with active or convalescent COVID-19.

In its sample, this clone was seen a few times. The gene calls are TRBV27 and TRBJ2-7, with 7 bases matching TRBD1. CDR1 is MNHEY and CDR2 is SMNVEV in the germline V gene (reference sequence). J lost 2 bases, V lost 4 bases, and 11 bases had no gene match. The CDR3 is made up of 16 amino acids. The CDR3 DNA is TGTGCCAGCAGTTCCCCCTACCCGACAGGGACCTACGAGCAGTACTTC. Translating it yields CASSSPYPTGTYEQYF.

This clone has just a few counts. Here the CDR3 DNA reads TGTGCCAGCAGCCCCAGGGGGCTACTCCCTTACACTGAAGCTTTCTTT. Its translation: CASSPRGLLPYTEAFF. The genes are TRBV11-2 and TRBJ1-1; 8 bases line up with TRBD1. Per germline, CDR1 SGHAT and CDR2 FQNNGV. The CDR3 extends over 16 amino acids. V trimming: 5 bases; J trimming: 3 bases; junction bases outside the gene matches: 11. The full variable domain, rest sourced from reference TRBV11-2 and TRBJ1-1, is EAGVAQSPRYKIIEKRQSVAFWCNPISGHATLYWYQQILGQGPKLLIQFQNNGVVDDSQLPKDRFSAERLKGVDSTLKIQPAKLEDSAVYLCASSPRGLLPYTEAFFGQGTRLTVV.

The CDR3 spells CASSSPIRGGIQYF. The CDR3 DNA reads as TGTGCCAGCAGCTCCCCCATTAGGGGGGGCATTCAGTACTTC. The J gene is TRBJ2-4, the V gene TRBV11-2; D might be TRBD2 (7 bases). Germline-derived CDR1 and CDR2 are SGHAT and FQNNGV. CDR3 size: 14 residues. V was trimmed by 4 bases and J by 9 bases, leaving 16 bases between them.

The chain couples TRBV3-1 (or the pseudogene TRBV3-2) to TRBJ1-5, with TRBD1 matching 8 bases. This CDR3 region has 15 residues. With V trimmed by 6 bases and J by 11 bases, 15 bases remained unmatched. Germline CDR1 and CDR2: LGHDT and YNNKEL (reference sequence). CDR3 sequence: CASSPQGQANFAQHF. CDR3 DNA: TGTGCCAGCAGTCCCCAGGGACAGGCTAATTTCGCCCAGCATTTT.

In this sample, this clone turned up a few times. The chain combines TRBV7-9 with TRBJ2-1; no clear D gene. Trimming cost V 4 bases and J 0 bases, with 10 bases left between them. Germline loops: CDR1 SEHNR, CDR2 FQNEAQ (reference sequence). This CDR3 contains 15 residues. The CDR3 bases are TGTGCCAGCAGCTATCTAGAACCCTCCTACAATGAGCAGTTCTTC. Translated: CASSYLEPSYNEQFF.

This chain joins TRBV5-1 and TRBJ2-7, with TRBD1 matching over 9 bases. Germline V gene lookup returns CDR1 SGHRS and CDR2 YFSETQ. The length of the CDR3 is 19 residues. V gave up 4 bases and J gave up 6 bases; unmatched junction bases: 23. CDR3 in DNA: TGCGCCAGCAGCAATACCGGGACAGGGTTGGCCCGGTGGTCGGGCGAGCAGTACTTC. Amino acid sequence: CASSNTGTGLARWSGEQYF.

This clone was observed once. The genes are TRBV13 and TRBJ2-7; D is unclear. This CDR3 comprises 14 residues. Deletions cut 6 bases from V and 4 bases from J, with 16 bases between. The germline CDR1 and CDR2 sequences are PRHDT and FYEKMQ (reference sequence). The CDR3 DNA sequence: TGTGCCAGCAGTCAACGGGTTAGGATTTACGAGCAGTACTTC. It specifies CASSQRVRIYEQYF.

The chain uses TRBV5-1 and TRBJ2-4, with 11 nucleotides matching TRBD1. The germline V gene has CDR1 SGHRS and CDR2 YFSETQ. Germline trimming cut 2 bases from V and 1 base from J; bases unmatched to any gene: 14. The CDR3 contains 20 residues. CDR3 residues: CASSFRPGTGGGLAKNIQYF. The CDR3 DNA reads TGCGCCAGCAGCTTCAGACCCGGGACAGGGGGAGGTTTGGCCAAAAACATTCAGTACTTC. The entire variable domain, with the rest obtained from reference TRBV5-1 and TRBJ2-4, is as follows: KAGVTQTPRYLIKTRGQQVTLSCSPISGHRSVSWYQQTPGQGLQFLFEYFSETQRNKGNFPGRFSGRQFSNSRSEMNVSTLELGDSALYLCASSFRPGTGGGLAKNIQYFGAGTRLSVL.

This clone was picked up one time. This chain joins TRBV9 and TRBJ2-3, with D possibly matching TRBD1 (5 bases). The V gene's germline CDR1 is SGDLS and CDR2 YYNGEE. The CDR3 runs 18 residues. Trimming shortened V by 0 bases and J by 6 bases, and 23 bases separated the two germline ends. CDR3 sequence reads: CASSVEVWGAGMSDTQYF. For the CDR3, the DNA is TGTGCCAGCAGCGTAGAAGTTTGGGGCGCAGGGATGTCGGATACGCAGTATTTT.

The chain employs TRBV30 and TRBJ2-3, with D tentatively TRBD2 (6 bases). V was pared by 0 bases and J by 2 bases, with 12 bases between. This CDR3 has 15 amino acids. Per the germline V gene, CDR1 is GTSNPN and CDR2 is SVGIG (reference sequence). The CDR3 is CAWSVGDSITDTQYF. The CDR3 nucleotides are TGTGCCTGGAGTGTAGGGGACTCAATCACAGATACGCAGTATTTT.

The chain employs TRBV4-1 and TRBJ1-2, with 9 bases aligning to TRBD1. V gave up 2 bases and J gave up 8 bases; unmatched junction bases: 9. This CDR3 is built from 15 residues. Germline CDR1 is MGHRA and CDR2 is YSYEKL. The CDR3 region has the DNA TGCGCCAGCAGCCAATTTAGGGGACAGGGTAACGGCTACACCTTC. Translating gives CASSQFRGQGNGYTF.

The V call is TRBV6-5, the J call TRBJ2-2; 7 bases map to TRBD1. CDR1 is MNHEY, CDR2 SVGAGI, per germline. The junction had 9 bases not matched to a gene; V was cut back by 6 bases and J by 5 bases. The CDR3 spans 15 residues. This CDR3 reads CASRATGDRTGELFF. The CDR3 DNA is TGTGCCAGCAGAGCTACAGGGGATCGGACCGGGGAGCTGTTTTTT.

This clone came up once. V is TRBV6-6 and J is TRBJ2-1; 7 nucleotides match TRBD2. The CDR3 extends over 16 amino acids. Germline V CDR1 and CDR2: MNHNY, SVGAGI (reference sequence). V lost 4 bases and J lost 2; bases outside the gene matches: 8. For the CDR3, the DNA is TGTGCCAGCAGTTCTAAAGGGCTAGCGGCCTACAATGAGCAGTTCTTC. Protein sequence: CASSSKGLAAYNEQFF.

CDR3 sequence: CASSQDIRGTSYEQYF. In nucleotides, the CDR3 is TGCGCCAGCAGCCAAGATATTCGAGGCACCTCCTACGAGCAGTACTTC. This chain uses TRBV4-1 with TRBJ2-7; D ambiguous. V was shortened by 0 bases and J by 0 bases, with 12 bases between the two germline ends. The CDR3 covers 16 residues. The germline gives CDR1 MGHRA, CDR2 YSYEKL.

With respect to this clone: In the same sample, other DNA sequences code for this CDR3. The J gene is TRBJ2-1, the V gene TRBV6-1; 8 bases match TRBD2. Germline-derived CDR1 and CDR2 are MNHNS and SASEGT. V shed 2 bases and J 0 bases; nucleotides not matched to a gene: 0. The CDR3 runs to 15 residues. CDR3 amino acids: CASSELAGSYNEQFF. The CDR3 bases are TGTGCCAGCAGTGAACTAGCGGGCTCCTACAATGAGCAGTTCTTC.

CDR3 DNA sequence: TGTGCCAGCAGCGGGGTGAGTGGGAGTGATGAGCAGTTCTTC. It specifies CASSGVSGSDEQFF. The chain combines TRBV9 with TRBJ2-1, with D tentatively TRBD2 (5 bases). Germline CDR1 reads SGDLS; CDR2 reads YYNGEE. The ends were cut back, 3 bases at V and 8 bases at J, with 15 bases in the middle. This CDR3 region has 14 residues.

In nucleotides, the CDR3 is TGTGCCAGTAGTATTGACGGGGTAGGGAACACCGGGGAGCTGTTTTTT. Protein product: CASSIDGVGNTGELFF. This rearrangement joins TRBV19 to TRBJ2-2; perhaps TRBD2 as D (5 bases). Looked up from germline, CDR1 is LNHDA and CDR2 is SQIVND (reference sequence). This CDR3 contains 16 residues. Trimming took off 3 bases at V and 1 base at J, with 12 bases between the two ends.

The J gene is TRBJ1-4, the V gene TRBV7-2; 11 nucleotides match TRBD1. The J segment lost 10 bases and the V segment lost 8 bases, leaving 12 bases of the junction unmatched. In germline, CDR1 is SGHTA, CDR2 FQGNSA. The CDR3 is made up of 15 amino acids. The DNA of the CDR3 is TGTGCCAGCGTCCCGGGACAGGGGGAAAGGGGAAAACTGTTTTTT. Its translation is CASVPGQGERGKLFF.

This chain links TRBV6-6 with TRBJ1-2; a possible D gene is TRBD1 (6 bases). CDR1 MNHNY and CDR2 SVGAGI come from the germline V gene (reference sequence). V dropped 6 bases and J dropped 5 bases, with 22 bases sitting between them. The CDR3 length is 16 residues. CDR3 DNA: TGTGCCAGCAGCTCGGACAGACCCAAAGGGAATTATGGCTACACCTTC. Translation gives CASSSDRPKGNYGYTF.

The rearrangement uses TRBV7-9 and TRBJ1-2; TRBD1 matches at 10 bases. V was pared by 5 bases and J by 7 bases, with 4 bases of the junction left unmatched. The germline CDR1 and CDR2 sequences are SEHNR and FQNEAQ (reference sequence). The CDR3 has 13 amino acids. The CDR3 DNA reads as TGTGCCAGCAGCCGGGGACAGGGGAGTGGCTACACCTTC. As protein: CASSRGQGSGYTF.

Only a few counts were recorded for this clone. The chain employs TRBV19 and TRBJ1-1; 7 nucleotides agree with TRBD1. CDR3 size: 14 residues. CDR1 is LNHDA, CDR2 SQIVND, per germline (reference sequence). The ends lost 7 bases at V and 6 bases at J; junction bases unmatched: 11. The CDR3 DNA reads TGTGCCAGTACCCCGAGGGGGCATCTATCTGAAGCTTTCTTT. Translation: CASTPRGHLSEAFF.

This chain uses TRBV27 with TRBJ1-2; D remains ambiguous. This CDR3 is 13 amino acids long. Germline V gene sequence: CDR1 MNHEY, CDR2 SMNVEV (reference sequence). V lost 4 bases and J 7 bases, leaving 13 bases between the germline ends. The CDR3 bases are TGTGCCAGCAGTTCGTCAAACTATGGTGGCTACACCTTC. Encoded protein: CASSSSNYGGYTF.

The CDR3, as DNA: TGCGCCAGCAGCCGGGACTATTACACCTACAATGAGCAGTTCTTC. This encodes CASSRDYYTYNEQFF. The chain has TRBV4-1 and TRBJ2-1; 7 nucleotides agree with TRBD2. V lost 4 bases to trimming and J lost 2 bases; unmatched junction nucleotides: 5. Germline values: CDR1 MGHRA, CDR2 YSYEKL. The CDR3 is made up of 15 amino acids.

V gene TRBV25-1 combines with J gene TRBJ2-2; D possibly corresponds to TRBD1 (6 bases). The CDR3 totals 13 residues. From germline, CDR1 is MGHDK and CDR2 SYGVNS. The germline V and J ends were trimmed by 7 bases and 6 bases, with 12 bases remaining between them. This CDR3 reads CASTKQGAGELFF. DNA for the CDR3: TGTGCCAGCACGAAACAGGGAGCCGGGGAGCTGTTTTTT.

The count of this clone is one. The chain is built from TRBV2 and TRBJ2-1, with 9 bases matching TRBD2. Germline CDR1 SNHLY, CDR2 FYNNEI. J gave up 10 bases and V 6 bases, and 10 bases lay outside the gene matches. The CDR3 extends over 14 amino acids. The CDR3 is CASRMGGLAPEQFF. Here the CDR3 DNA reads TGTGCCAGCAGGATGGGAGGACTAGCGCCGGAGCAGTTCTTC.

The J gene is TRBJ2-3, the V gene TRBV7-5; the table's D call, TRBD2, was not checked against the DNA. TRBV7-5 is listed as a pseudogene. There are 18 residues in the CDR3. CDR3 loop: CVRSFVRPPGLARDTQYF. The CDR3, as DNA: TGTGTCAGAAGCTTTGTAAGACCACCGGGACTAGCGCGAGATACGCAGTATTTT.

This clone was observed a handful of times. The rearrangement links TRBV21-1 to TRBJ2-1; the table's TRBD2 call for D was not verified on the DNA. TRBV21-1 has pseudogene status. The CDR3 length is 15 residues. The CDR3 DNA sequence: TGTGCCAGCAGCAATGTAGCGGGAGGGCCTGGTGAGCAGTTCTTC. This sequence encodes CASSNVAGGPGEQFF.

V is TRBV6-5 and J is TRBJ2-7; a possible D gene is TRBD2 (6 bases). Between the trimmed V and J ends, which lost 6 bases and 4 bases, there was a span of 13 bases. CDR1 and CDR2 from the germline V gene are MNHEY and SVGAGI. The CDR3 runs 13 residues. CDR3 region: CASRGGGTYEQYF. The CDR3 coding sequence is TGTGCCAGCAGGGGGGGAGGAACATACGAGCAGTACTTC.

There are a few counts of this clone. V and J are TRBV10-3 and TRBJ2-5, with 9 bases fitting TRBD2. Germline V gene lookup returns CDR1 ENHRY and CDR2 SYGVKD. The CDR3 is 14 amino acids. Trimming removed 6 bases from V and 1 base from J; junction bases left unmatched: 3. CDR3 nucleotides: TGTGCCATCAGGGCTAGCGGGGCCCAAGAGACCCAGTACTTC. Its translation is CAIRASGAQETQYF.